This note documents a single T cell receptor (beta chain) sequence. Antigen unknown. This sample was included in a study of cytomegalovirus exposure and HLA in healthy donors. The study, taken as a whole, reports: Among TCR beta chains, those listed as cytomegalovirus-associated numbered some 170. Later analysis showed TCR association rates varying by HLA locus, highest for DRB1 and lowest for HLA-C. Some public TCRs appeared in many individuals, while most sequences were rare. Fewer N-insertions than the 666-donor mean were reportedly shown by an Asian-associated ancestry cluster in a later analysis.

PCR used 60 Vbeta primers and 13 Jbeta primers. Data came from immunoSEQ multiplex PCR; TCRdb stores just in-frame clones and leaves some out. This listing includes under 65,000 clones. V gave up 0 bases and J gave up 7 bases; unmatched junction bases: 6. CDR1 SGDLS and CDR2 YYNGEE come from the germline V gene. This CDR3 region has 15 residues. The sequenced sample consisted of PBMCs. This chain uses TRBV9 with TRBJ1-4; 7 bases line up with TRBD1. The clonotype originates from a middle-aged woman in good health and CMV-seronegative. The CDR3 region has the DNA TGTGCCAGCAGCGTAGGGGGGGCAGGGGGTGAAAAACTGTTTTTT. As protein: CASSVGGAGGEKLFF.